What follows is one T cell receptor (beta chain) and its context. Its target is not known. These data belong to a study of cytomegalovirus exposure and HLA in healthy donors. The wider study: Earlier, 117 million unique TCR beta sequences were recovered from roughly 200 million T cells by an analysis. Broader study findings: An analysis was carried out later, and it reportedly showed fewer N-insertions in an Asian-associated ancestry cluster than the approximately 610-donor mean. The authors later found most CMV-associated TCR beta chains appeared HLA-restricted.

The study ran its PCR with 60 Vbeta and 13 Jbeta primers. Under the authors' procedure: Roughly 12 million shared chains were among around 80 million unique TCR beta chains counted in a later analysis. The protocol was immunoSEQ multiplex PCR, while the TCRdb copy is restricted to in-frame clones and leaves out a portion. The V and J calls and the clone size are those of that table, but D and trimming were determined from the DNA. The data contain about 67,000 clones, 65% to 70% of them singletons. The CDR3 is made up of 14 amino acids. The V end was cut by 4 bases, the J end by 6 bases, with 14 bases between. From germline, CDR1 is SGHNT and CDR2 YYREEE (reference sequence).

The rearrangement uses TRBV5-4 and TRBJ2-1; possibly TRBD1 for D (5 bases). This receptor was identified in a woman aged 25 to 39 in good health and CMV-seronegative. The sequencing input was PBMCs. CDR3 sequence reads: CASSLAGAINEQFF. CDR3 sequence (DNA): TGTGCCAGCAGCCTCGCTGGGGCAATCAATGAGCAGTTCTTC.